This TCR beta chain appears in the sequencing data of a study of T cell responses to AZD1222 COVID-19 vaccine. Produced via immunoSEQ multiplex PCR; TCRdb's table is partial and in-frame only. The table shows around 100,000 clones, with 80% to 90% occurring only once. Germline V CDR1 and CDR2: MNHEY, SVGAGI. Trimming cost V 0 bases and J 1 base, with 12 bases left between them. CDR3 length equals 16 residues. The receptor was derived from an adult in good health. The material was peripheral blood, obtained on day 0 of AZD1222 vaccination. V is TRBV6-5 and J is TRBJ1-2; D unresolved. The CDR3 is CASSYSSPHSNYGYTF. The CDR3 DNA is TGTGCCAGCAGTTACTCTAGCCCGCACAGTAACTATGGCTACACCTTC.